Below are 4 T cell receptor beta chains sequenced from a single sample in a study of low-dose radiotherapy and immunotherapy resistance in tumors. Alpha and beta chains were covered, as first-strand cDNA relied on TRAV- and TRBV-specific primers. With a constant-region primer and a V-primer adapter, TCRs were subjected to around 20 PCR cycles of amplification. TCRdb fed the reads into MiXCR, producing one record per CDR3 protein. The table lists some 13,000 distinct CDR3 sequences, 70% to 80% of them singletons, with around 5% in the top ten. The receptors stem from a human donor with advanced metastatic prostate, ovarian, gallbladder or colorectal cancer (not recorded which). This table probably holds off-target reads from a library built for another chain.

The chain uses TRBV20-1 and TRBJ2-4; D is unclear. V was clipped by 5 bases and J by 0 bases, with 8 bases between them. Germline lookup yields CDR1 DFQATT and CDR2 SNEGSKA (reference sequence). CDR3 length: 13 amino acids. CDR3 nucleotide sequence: TGCAGTGCTTCCCAGCTAGCCAAAAACATTCAGTACTTC. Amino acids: CSASQLAKNIQYF.

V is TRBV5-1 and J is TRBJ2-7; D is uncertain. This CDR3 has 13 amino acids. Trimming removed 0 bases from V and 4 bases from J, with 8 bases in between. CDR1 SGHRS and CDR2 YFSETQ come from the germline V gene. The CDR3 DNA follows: TGCGCCAGCAGCTTGGGGGAACGATACGAGCAGTACTTC. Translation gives CASSLGERYEQYF. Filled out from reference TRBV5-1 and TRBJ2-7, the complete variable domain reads KAGVTQTPRYLIKTRGQQVTLSCSPISGHRSVSWYQQTPGQGLQFLFEYFSETQRNKGNFPGRFSGRQFSNSRSEMNVSTLELGDSALYLCASSLGERYEQYFGPGTRLTVT.

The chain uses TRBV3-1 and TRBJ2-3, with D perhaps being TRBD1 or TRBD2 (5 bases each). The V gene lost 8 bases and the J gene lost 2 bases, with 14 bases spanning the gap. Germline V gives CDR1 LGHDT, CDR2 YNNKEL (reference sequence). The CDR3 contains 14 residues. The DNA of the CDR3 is TGTGCCAGCCGGGGCGTGGGGCCCACAGATACGCAGTATTTT. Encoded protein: CASRGVGPTDTQYF.

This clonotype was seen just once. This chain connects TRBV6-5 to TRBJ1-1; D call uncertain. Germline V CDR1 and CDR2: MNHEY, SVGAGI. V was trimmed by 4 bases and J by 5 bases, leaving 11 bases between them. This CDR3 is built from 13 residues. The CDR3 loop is CASSSLSGTEAFF. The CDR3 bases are TGTGCCAGCAGTTCCCTTTCCGGGACTGAAGCTTTCTTT.